This TCR beta chain was profiled in a study of blood T cells in healthy people across ages. General study findings and limits: Donors of long life had a larger count of naive CD4+ cells and greater diversity than aged donors.

Using a J-beta primer mix together with a sample-barcoded 5' primer, a second PCR was run for roughly 7 to 12 cycles. TCRdb recomputed calls from the 5' RACE reads with MiXCR, one row per CDR3 protein. The data hold some 900,000 distinct CDR3 sequences, with around 28% observed a single time. This clonotype was counted only a few times. Antigen specificity is unknown. Looked up from germline, CDR1 is SQVTM and CDR2 is ANQGSEA. The CDR3 is made up of 14 amino acids. J gave up 4 bases and V 5 bases, and 10 bases lay outside the gene matches. V gene TRBV29-1 combines with J gene TRBJ2-5; 7 nucleotides align to TRBD2. What was sequenced was blood. The origin of this receptor is a woman older than 75 in good health. This CDR3 reads CSVQAGRVGETQYF. DNA for the CDR3: TGCAGCGTTCAAGCGGGGAGGGTAGGAGAGACCCAGTACTTC.